This is a list of T cell receptor beta chains from one sample in a study of shared clonotypes between healthy human individuals. Assay used: immunoSEQ multiplex PCR; TCRdb lists only in-frame clones, some missing. Of approximately 940,000 clones in the sample, approximately 80% were seen once. Material for sequencing was memory CD4+ T cells sorted from blood. The source of these receptors is a man aged 18 to 29 in good health. Both conserved end residues are part of each CDR3. A D gene is named only where the DNA matches it firmly. Clone sizes are given selectively: once, few, many, or a class where the clone is expanded.

J gene | V gene | clone size | D gene | CDR3 DNA | CDR3 protein
TRBJ2-3 | TRBV11-3 | - | - | TGTGCCAGCAGCTTGAACACAGATACGCAGTATTTT | CASSLNTDTQYF
TRBJ1-3 | TRBV29-1 | - | - | TGCAGCGTTGAAACAGGGACAAACACCATATATTTT | CSVETGTNTIYF
TRBJ2-3 | TRBV6-5 | - | TRBD2 | TGTGCCAGCAGCCGACTAGCAGCGAGCACAGATACGCAGTATTTT | CASSRLAASTDTQYF
TRBJ2-7 | TRBV7-9 | - | - | TGTGCCAGCAGCCCACCGGGACGAGAAAACCAGGTCCTTTACGAGCAGTACTTC | CASSPPGRENQVLYEQYF
TRBJ1-2 | TRBV5-4 | - | TRBD1 | TGTGCCAGCAGCTTGGCGGGAGGGGGACAGTCTCCTTACGGCTACACCTTC | CASSLAGGGQSPYGYTF
TRBJ2-5 | TRBV10-3 | - | TRBD1 | TGTGCCATCAGTGAGCAGGGGGATTCTGAGACCCAGTACTTC | CAISEQGDSETQYF
TRBJ1-1 | TRBV5-4 | - | - | TGTGCCAGCAGATTTACAGGGCTCCAGAACACTGAAGCTTTCTTT | CASRFTGLQNTEAFF
TRBJ2-1 | TRBV6-5 | - | TRBD2 | TGTGCCAGCAGTTACTCAGCGGGAGGGGTCCACAATGAGCAGTTCTTC | CASSYSAGGVHNEQFF
TRBJ2-3 | TRBV6-5 | once | TRBD2 | TGTGCCAGCAGTTTAGCGGGGGTCACAGATACGCAGTATTTT | CASSLAGVTDTQYF
TRBJ2-5 | TRBV5-8 | - | TRBD2 | TGTGCCAGCAGCATAGGGACTAGCGGGAATCAAGAGACCCAGTACTTC | CASSIGTSGNQETQYF
TRBJ2-1 | TRBV2 | - | - | TGTGCCAGCAGTGAAATAATTGTGAATGAGCAGTTCTTC | CASSEIIVNEQFF
TRBJ1-6 | TRBV28 | - | - | TGTGCCAGCAGTCCCACGACTGGCTCCTATAATTCACCCCTCCACTTT | CASSPTTGSYNSPLHF
TRBJ1-6 | TRBV27 | - | - | TGTGCCAGCAGCCGAACGGACACTGGAAACTATAATTCACCCCTCCACTTT | CASSRTDTGNYNSPLHF
TRBJ2-3 | TRBV5-1 | - | TRBD1 | TGCGCCACCGGGACAGGGGGTGCAGATACGCAGTATTTT | CATGTGGADTQYF
TRBJ2-2 | TRBV30 | - | - | TGTGCCTGTTATCCGGGACAGAACACCGGGGAGCTGTTTTTT | CACYPGQNTGELFF
TRBJ1-6 | TRBV2 | few | - | TGTGCCAGCAGTGAGGGGGCGCCCAATTCACCCCTCCACTTT | CASSEGAPNSPLHF
TRBJ2-1 | TRBV27 | - | - | TGTGCCAGCGGACTACAGGGGTTTGGTGCCGATGAGCAGTTCTTC | CASGLQGFGADEQFF
TRBJ1-4 | TRBV28 | - | - | TGTGCCAGCAGGCCAGGGGCAACTAATGAAAAACTGTTTTTT | CASRPGATNEKLFF
TRBJ1-1 | TRBV30 | - | - | TGTGCCTGGCGCGGGGCTCTGAACACTGAAGCTTTCTTT | CAWRGALNTEAFF
TRBJ2-3 | TRBV7-2 | - | - | TGTGCCAGCAGCTTATCTGCTATTGGAGCAGATACGCAGTATTTT | CASSLSAIGADTQYF
TRBJ2-7 | TRBV11-2 | - | TRBD1 | TGTGCCAGCAGCTTATGGGCAGGGGGCGGATACGAGCAGTACTTC | CASSLWAGGGYEQYF
TRBJ1-4 | TRBV18 | - | - | TGTGCCAGCTCGTGGGACGCAGGAGAAAAACTGTTTTTT | CASSWDAGEKLFF
TRBJ2-5 | TRBV6-5 | - | TRBD2 | TGTGCCAGCAGTTCGGGGGGGAGGGCCAATACCGAGACCCAGTACTTC | CASSSGGRANTETQYF
TRBJ2-7 | TRBV9 | - | - | TGTGCCAGCAGCGTAGTTCCGGGCTACGAGCAGTACTTC | CASSVVPGYEQYF
TRBJ2-3 | TRBV11-2 | many | - | TGTGCCAGCAGCTTGGAAGGCGGACACACAGATACGCAGTATTTT | CASSLEGGHTDTQYF
TRBJ2-5 | TRBV5-1 | - | TRBD2 | TGCGCCAGCAGAAAGCGGGAGGGTGCAGAGACCCAGTACTTC | CASRKREGAETQYF
TRBJ2-7 | TRBV14 | - | - | TGTGCCAGCAGCCAAGATCGGGCCTCCTACGAGCAGTACTTC | CASSQDRASYEQYF
TRBJ1-2 | TRBV28 | - | - | TGTGCCAGCAGTTCATTAAAGTCCCGAGCGGGCTACACCTTC | CASSSLKSRAGYTF
TRBJ2-7 | TRBV18 | - | - | TGTGCCAGCTCAGATGGGGGGAGCAAGTACGAGCAGTACTTC | CASSDGGSKYEQYF
TRBJ2-1 | TRBV4-1 | once | - | TGCGCCAGCAGCGTCCTTGAGGGGGTTAATGAGCAGTTCTTC | CASSVLEGVNEQFF
TRBJ1-2 | TRBV7-9 | - | TRBD1 | TGTGCCAGCACCATAGCCAGGGGGGTAAATGGCTACACCTTC | CASTIARGVNGYTF
TRBJ2-5 | TRBV5-1 | - | - | TGCGCCAGCAGCGACGGACTGGAAGAGACCCAGTACTTC | CASSDGLEETQYF
TRBJ1-1 | TRBV29-1 | few | TRBD1 | TGCAGCGTTAGGGACAGTGAAGCTTTCTTT | CSVRDSEAFF
TRBJ1-2 | TRBV11-1 | - | - | TGTGCCAGCAGCTTGGGGGGCCGCTATGGCTACACCTTC | CASSLGGRYGYTF
TRBJ1-1 | TRBV10-3 | - | - | TGTGCCATCAGTGAGGGATACGAAGCTTTCTTT | CAISEGYEAFF
TRBJ2-3 | TRBV30 | - | TRBD2 | TGTGCCTGGAGTGCAGCGGGGTTAACAGATACGCAGTATTTT | CAWSAAGLTDTQYF
TRBJ2-5 | TRBV7-2 | many | TRBD2 | TGTGCCAGCAGCTTAGCGACTAGCGGGGGGGCCCGGGAGACCCAGTACTTC | CASSLATSGGARETQYF
TRBJ2-1 | TRBV11-2 | - | - | TGTGCCAGCAGCCGAGCTGGCCCCAATGAGCAGTTCTTC | CASSRAGPNEQFF
TRBJ1-1 | TRBV6-5 | - | TRBD1 | TGTGCCAGCATCAGGACAGGGCGGGCTTTCTTT | CASIRTGRAFF
TRBJ2-7 | TRBV7-2 | - | TRBD2 | TGTGCCAGCAGCTTAGACGATAGCGGGGGTTGGAGGTACGAGCAGTACTTC | CASSLDDSGGWRYEQYF
TRBJ2-1 | TRBV15 | - | - | TGTGCCACCAGCAGAGGGTCGAGGGATGAGCAGTTCTTC | CATSRGSRDEQFF
TRBJ2-5 | TRBV5-4 | once | - | TGTGCCAGCAGCTTTGGGCGGGGCCAAGAGACCCAGTACTTC | CASSFGRGQETQYF
TRBJ2-5 | TRBV15 | - | - | TGTGCCACCAGCAGAGACGTCGGGGGAGAGACCCAGTACTTC | CATSRDVGGETQYF
TRBJ2-3 | TRBV28 | once | - | TGTGCCAGCAGTGCAATCAGGGTTCGCACAGATACGCAGTATTTT | CASSAIRVRTDTQYF
TRBJ1-1 | TRBV7-8 | - | - | TGTGCCAGCAGCTCTGTACGGGCCATGAACACTGAAGCTTTCTTT | CASSSVRAMNTEAFF
TRBJ1-5 | TRBV6-1 | - | TRBD1 | TGTGCCAGCAGTGGACAGGGGGTCAATCAGCCCCAGCATTTT | CASSGQGVNQPQHF
TRBJ1-1 | TRBV5-4 | few | TRBD1 | TGTGCCAGCAGCCCCCCAGGGGGGACCACTGAAGCTTTCTTT | CASSPPGGTTEAFF
TRBJ2-1 | TRBV6-5 | - | - | TGTGCCAGCAGGCCAGACAGGTCCTACAATGAGCAGTTCTTC | CASRPDRSYNEQFF
TRBJ2-1 | TRBV15 | - | - | TGTGCCACCAGCAGGAATAGCGGACCGCAATACTCCTACAATGAGCAGTTCTTC | CATSRNSGPQYSYNEQFF